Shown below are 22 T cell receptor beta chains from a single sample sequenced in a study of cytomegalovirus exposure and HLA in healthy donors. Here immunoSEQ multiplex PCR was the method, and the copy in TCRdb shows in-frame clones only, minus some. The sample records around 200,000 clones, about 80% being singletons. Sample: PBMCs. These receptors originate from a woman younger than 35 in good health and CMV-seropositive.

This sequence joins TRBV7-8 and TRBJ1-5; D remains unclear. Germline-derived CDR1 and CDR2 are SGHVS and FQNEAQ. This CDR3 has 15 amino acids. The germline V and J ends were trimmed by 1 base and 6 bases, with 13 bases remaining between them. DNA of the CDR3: TGTGCCAGCAGCTTAGGTTTCGGGGATATTCAGCCCCAGCATTTT. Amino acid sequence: CASSLGFGDIQPQHF.

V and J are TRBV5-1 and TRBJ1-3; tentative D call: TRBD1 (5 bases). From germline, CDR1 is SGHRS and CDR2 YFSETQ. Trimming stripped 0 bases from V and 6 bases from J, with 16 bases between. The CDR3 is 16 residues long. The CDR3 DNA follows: TGCGCCAGCAGCTTGGATTTAGGGGCACAGGCAAACACCATATATTTT. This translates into CASSLDLGAQANTIYF.

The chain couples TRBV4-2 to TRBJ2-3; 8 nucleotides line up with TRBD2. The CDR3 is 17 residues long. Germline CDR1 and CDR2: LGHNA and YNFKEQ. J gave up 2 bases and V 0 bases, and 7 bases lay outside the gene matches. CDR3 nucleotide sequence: TGTGCCAGCAGCCAAGAGGGACTAGGAACCGTCACAGATACGCAGTATTTT. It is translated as CASSQEGLGTVTDTQYF.

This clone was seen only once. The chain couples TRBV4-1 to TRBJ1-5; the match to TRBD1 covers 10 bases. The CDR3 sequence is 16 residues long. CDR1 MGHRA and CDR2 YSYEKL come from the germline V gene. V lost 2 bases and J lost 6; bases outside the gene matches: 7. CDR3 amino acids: CASSQTGTGEVQPQHF. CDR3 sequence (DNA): TGCGCCAGCAGCCAAACCGGGACAGGGGAAGTTCAGCCCCAGCATTTT.

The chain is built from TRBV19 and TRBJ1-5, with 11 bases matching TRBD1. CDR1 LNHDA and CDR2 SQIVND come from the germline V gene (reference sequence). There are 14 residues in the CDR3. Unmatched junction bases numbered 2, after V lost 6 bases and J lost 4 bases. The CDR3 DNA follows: TGTGCCAGTAGCGGGACAGGGGGGAATCAGCCCCAGCATTTT. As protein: CASSGTGGNQPQHF.

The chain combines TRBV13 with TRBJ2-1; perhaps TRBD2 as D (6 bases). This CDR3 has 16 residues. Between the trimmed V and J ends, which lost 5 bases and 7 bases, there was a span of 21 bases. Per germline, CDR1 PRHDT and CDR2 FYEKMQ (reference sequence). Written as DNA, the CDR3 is TGTGCCAGCAGCCCTAGGCGGGGTGTTTCGGGGAATGAGCAGTTCTTC. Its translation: CASSPRRGVSGNEQFF.

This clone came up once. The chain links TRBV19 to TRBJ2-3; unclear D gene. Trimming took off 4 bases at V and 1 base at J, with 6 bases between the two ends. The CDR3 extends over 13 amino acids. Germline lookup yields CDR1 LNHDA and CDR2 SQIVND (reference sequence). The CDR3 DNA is TGTGCCAGTAGTAGAGTGGGCACAGATACGCAGTATTTT. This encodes CASSRVGTDTQYF.

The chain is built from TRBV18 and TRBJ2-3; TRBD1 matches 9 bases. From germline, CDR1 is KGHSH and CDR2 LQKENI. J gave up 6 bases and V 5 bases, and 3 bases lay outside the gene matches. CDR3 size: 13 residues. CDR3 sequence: CASSGTGQDTQYF. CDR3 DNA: TGTGCCAGCTCAGGGACAGGGCAGGATACGCAGTATTTT. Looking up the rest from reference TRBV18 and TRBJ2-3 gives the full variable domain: NAGVMQNPRHLVRRRGQEARLRCSPMKGHSHVYWYRQLPEEGLKFMVYLQKENIIDESGMPKERFSAEFPKEGPSILRIQQVVRGDSAAYFCASSGTGQDTQYFGPGTRLTVL.

CDR3 amino acids: CASSPPPGQGDPGRSYEQYF. Written as DNA, the CDR3 is TGTGCCAGCTCACCGCCTCCGGGACAGGGGGACCCGGGACGGTCGTACGAGCAGTACTTC. The chain couples TRBV18 to TRBJ2-7; TRBD1 matches at 11 bases. The CDR3 runs to 20 residues. The germline V gene encodes CDR1 KGHSH and CDR2 LQKENI. After removal of 3 bases from V and 4 bases from J, the junction contained 20 bases not matched to a gene.

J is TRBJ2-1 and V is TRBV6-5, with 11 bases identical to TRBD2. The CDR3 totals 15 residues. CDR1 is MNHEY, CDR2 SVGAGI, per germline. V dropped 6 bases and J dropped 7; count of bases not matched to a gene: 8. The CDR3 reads CASSRVAGGWNEQFF. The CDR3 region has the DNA TGTGCCAGCAGCCGCGTAGCGGGGGGGTGGAATGAGCAGTTCTTC.

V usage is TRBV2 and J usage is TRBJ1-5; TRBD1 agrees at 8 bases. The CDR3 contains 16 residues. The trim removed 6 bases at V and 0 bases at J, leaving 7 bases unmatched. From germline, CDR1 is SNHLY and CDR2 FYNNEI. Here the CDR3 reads CASSGQGDISNQPQHF. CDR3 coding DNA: TGTGCCAGCAGCGGACAGGGCGATATTAGCAATCAGCCCCAGCATTTT.

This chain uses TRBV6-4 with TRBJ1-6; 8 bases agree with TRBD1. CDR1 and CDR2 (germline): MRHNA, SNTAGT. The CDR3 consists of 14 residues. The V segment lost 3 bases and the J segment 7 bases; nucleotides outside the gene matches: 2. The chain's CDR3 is CASSEQGANSPLHF. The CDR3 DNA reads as TGTGCCAGCAGTGAGCAGGGGGCGAATTCACCCCTCCACTTT.

The CDR3 here is CASSQEFYFTSGTDTQYF. The CDR3 DNA follows: TGTGCCAGCAGCCAAGAGTTTTACTTCACTAGCGGCACAGATACGCAGTATTTT. The chain is built from TRBV4-2 and TRBJ2-3; 7 nucleotides line up with TRBD2. The CDR3 consists of 18 residues. J lost 1 base, V lost 0 bases, and 10 bases had no gene match. Germline lookup yields CDR1 LGHNA and CDR2 YNFKEQ.

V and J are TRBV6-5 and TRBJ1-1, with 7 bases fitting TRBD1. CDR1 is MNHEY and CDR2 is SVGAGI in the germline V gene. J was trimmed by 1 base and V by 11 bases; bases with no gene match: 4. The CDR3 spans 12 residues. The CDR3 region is CASHRGNTEAFF. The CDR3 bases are TGTGCCTCCCACAGGGGGAACACTGAAGCTTTCTTT.

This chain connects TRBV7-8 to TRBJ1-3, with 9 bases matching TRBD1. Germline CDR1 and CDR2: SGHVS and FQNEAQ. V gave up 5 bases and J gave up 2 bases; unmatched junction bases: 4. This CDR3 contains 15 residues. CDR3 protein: CASSPGQGTGNTIYF. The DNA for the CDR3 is TGTGCCAGCAGCCCGGGACAGGGTACTGGAAACACCATATATTTT.

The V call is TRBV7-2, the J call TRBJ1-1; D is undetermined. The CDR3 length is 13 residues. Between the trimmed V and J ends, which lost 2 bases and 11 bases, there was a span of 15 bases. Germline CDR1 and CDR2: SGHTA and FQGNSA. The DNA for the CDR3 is TGTGCCAGCAGCTTAAAAGGCGGTAGTGGGGCTTTCTTT. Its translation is CASSLKGGSGAFF.

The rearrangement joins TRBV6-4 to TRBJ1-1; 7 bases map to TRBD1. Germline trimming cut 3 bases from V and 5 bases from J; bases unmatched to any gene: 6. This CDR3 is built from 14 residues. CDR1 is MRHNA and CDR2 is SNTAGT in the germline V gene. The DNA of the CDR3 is TGTGCCAGCAGTGAGACAGGGTGGGCGACTGAAGCTTTCTTT. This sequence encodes CASSETGWATEAFF.

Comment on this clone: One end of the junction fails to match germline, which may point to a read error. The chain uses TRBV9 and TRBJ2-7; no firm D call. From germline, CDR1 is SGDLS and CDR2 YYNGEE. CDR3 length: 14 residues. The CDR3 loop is CASGGGPLSNEQYF. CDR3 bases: TGTGCCAGTGGTGGCGGTCCCCTCTCCAACGAGCAGTACTTC. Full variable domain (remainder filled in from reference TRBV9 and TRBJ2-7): DSGVTQTPKHLITATGQRVTLRCSPRSGDLSVYWYQQSLDQGLQFLIQYYNGEERAKGNILERFSAQQFPDLHSELNLSSLELGDSALYFCASGGGPLSNEQYFGPGTRLTVT.

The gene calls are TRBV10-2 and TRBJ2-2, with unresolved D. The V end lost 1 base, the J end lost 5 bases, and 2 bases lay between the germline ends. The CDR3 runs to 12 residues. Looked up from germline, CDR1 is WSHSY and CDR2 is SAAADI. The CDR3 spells CASSELTGELFF. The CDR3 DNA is TGCGCCAGCAGTGAGTTAACCGGGGAGCTGTTTTTT.

The CDR3 DNA follows: TGCGCCAGCAGCATGACTAGCGGGGGTTACAATGAGCAGTTCTTC. This encodes CASSMTSGGYNEQFF. The J gene is TRBJ2-1, the V gene TRBV5-1; TRBD2 matches 12 bases. The CDR3 sequence is 15 residues long. J gave up 4 bases and V 4 bases, and 3 bases lay outside the gene matches. Germline CDR1 is SGHRS and CDR2 is YFSETQ.

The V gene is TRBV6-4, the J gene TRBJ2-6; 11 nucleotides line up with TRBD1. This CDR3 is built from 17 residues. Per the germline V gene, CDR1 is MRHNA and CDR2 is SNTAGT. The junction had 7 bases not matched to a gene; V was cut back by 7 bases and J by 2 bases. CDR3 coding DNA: TGTGCCAGCACGGCAGGGACAGGGGGTACTGGGGCCAACGTCCTGACTTTC. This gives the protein CASTAGTGGTGANVLTF.

CDR3 residues: CASSSSILDTQYF. In DNA form, the CDR3 reads TGTGCCAGCAGCTCGAGTATCTTGGATACGCAGTATTTT. The chain joins TRBV7-9 to TRBJ2-3; D is undetermined. Between the trimmed V and J ends, which lost 4 bases and 6 bases, there was a span of 11 bases. Per germline, CDR1 SEHNR and CDR2 FQNEAQ (reference sequence). The length of the CDR3 is 13 residues.